This T cell receptor beta chain was recorded in a study of blood T cell repertoires in COVID-19 (TCRdb year 2020). Looking at the study overall: Samples covering the acute and convalescent phases of COVID-19 were provided by collaborators in the United States, Italy and Spain. The repertoires were released in a freely available public database meant as a resource for research on the immune response to SARS-CoV-2. The dataset comprised deeply sampled blood TCRbeta repertoires from subjects exposed to, actively infected with, or recovered from COVID-19. Samples were obtained from the ongoing ImmuneRACE study (first 160 participants) and from 1,000 to 1,500 subjects provided by 6 global collaborators. A de-identified subject ID, COVID-19 status, age in years and sex were almost always included in the sample metadata. The prospective study material was composed of cDNA or gDNA derived from T cells, B-cell-depleted T cells, or PBMCs. Where available, HLA class I and class II types were obtained from metadata supplied by the sample provider rather than from assay-based typing.

The CDR3 has 16 amino acids, counting the end cysteine and phenylalanine. Only the CDR3 DNA stays, 48 bases, in frame from base 1. V is cut by 3 bases and J by 3 bases, and the space between the germline ends is 15 bases. Per the germline V gene, SGHRS is the CDR1 and YFSETQ is the CDR2. TCRbeta CDR3 regions were amplified from genomic DNA by means of the immunoSEQ Assay, a bias-controlled multiplex PCR. In the source study's methods: The number of nucleated cells in each sample was estimated from the amplification of reference gene primers within the assay. Sequence reads were collapsed and filtered to measure the absolute abundance of every unique TCRbeta CDR3 rearrangement. For each sample, productive Simpson clonality was calculated as the square root of Simpson's diversity index over productive rearrangements. The source is immuneACCESS, and TCRdb retained only in-frame sequences with V and J called. Part of the clones is not carried over; for the studies checked, unresolved V genes explain less than half of this, and the remainder is unexplained. V and J calls plus clone size are reproduced from that table; the DNA served to infer D and trimming. A total of hundreds of thousands of clones appear in this sample, approximately 90% of them only once. Together, the top ten hold 1% to 1.3% of the sample.

This clone was observed a single time. Its antigen target is currently unknown. Base-call qualities are not available, and no considerably larger clone is one nucleotide away. Points the paper makes about the study in general: The quantity of clinical and demographic metadata differed by source and by participant and was supplied without curation.

Enrolling through a virtual design, the prospective study's participants ranged in age from roughly 18 to 89 years and lived across about two dozen United States geographic areas. In the prospective study, cohorts were assigned on the basis of participant-reported clinical history obtained from a screening survey and a study questionnaire. Recovered participants in ImmuneRACE Cohort 3 were defined by two consecutive negative NP/OP PCR tests, clearance by a healthcare professional, or resolution of symptoms. Each participant in the prospective study had whole blood, serum and a nasopharyngeal or oropharyngeal swab collected by mobile phlebotomists. Additional blood draws and questionnaires over an approximately 2-month period could optionally be provided by prospective study participants. Before DNA extraction, blood samples from the prospective study were shipped at room temperature or frozen.

The sequence joins TRBV5-1 to TRBJ2-2; TRBD2 could be the D gene, as 5 bases match. What was sequenced was PBMCs or T cells enriched from blood (not recorded which). The receptor was derived from a young man who had recovered from COVID-19. The bases are TGCGCCAGCAGCTCGGCACGGTCGGAGGACACCGGGGAGCTGTTTTTT. The encoded protein is CASSSARSEDTGELFF.